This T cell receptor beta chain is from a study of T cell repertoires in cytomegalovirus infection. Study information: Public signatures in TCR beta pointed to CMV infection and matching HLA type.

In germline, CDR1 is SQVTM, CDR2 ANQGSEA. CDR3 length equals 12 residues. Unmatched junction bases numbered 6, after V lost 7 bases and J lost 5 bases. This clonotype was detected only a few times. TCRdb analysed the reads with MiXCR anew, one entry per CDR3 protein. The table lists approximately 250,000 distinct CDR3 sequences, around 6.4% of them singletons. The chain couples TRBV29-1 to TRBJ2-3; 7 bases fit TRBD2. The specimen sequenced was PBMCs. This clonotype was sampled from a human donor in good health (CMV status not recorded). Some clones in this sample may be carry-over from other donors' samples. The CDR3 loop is CSGRDYRDTQYF. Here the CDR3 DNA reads TGCAGCGGACGGGACTACCGAGATACGCAGTATTTT.